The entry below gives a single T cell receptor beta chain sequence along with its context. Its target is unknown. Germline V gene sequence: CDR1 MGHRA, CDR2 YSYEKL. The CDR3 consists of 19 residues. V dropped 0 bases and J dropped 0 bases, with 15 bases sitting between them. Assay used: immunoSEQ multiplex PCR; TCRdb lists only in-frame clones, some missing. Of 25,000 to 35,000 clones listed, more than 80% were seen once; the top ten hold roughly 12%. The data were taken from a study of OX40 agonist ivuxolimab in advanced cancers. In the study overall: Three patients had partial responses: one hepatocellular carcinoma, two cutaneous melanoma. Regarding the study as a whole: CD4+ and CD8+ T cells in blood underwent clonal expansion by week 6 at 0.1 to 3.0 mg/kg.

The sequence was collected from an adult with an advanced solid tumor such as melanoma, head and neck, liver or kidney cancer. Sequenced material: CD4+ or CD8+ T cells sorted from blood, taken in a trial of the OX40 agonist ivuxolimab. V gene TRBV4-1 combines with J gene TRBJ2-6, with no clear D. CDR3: CASSQEGVLLLSGANVLTF. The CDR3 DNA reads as TGCGCCAGCAGCCAAGAGGGTGTCCTCCTCCTCTCTGGGGCCAACGTCCTGACTTTC.